This TCR beta chain derives from a study of T cell clonality in common variable immunodeficiency. Whole-study findings and limits: Compared with healthy controls, CVID subjects showed increased TCRbeta clonality, mostly in about a third. Shared TCRbeta clones were fewer between CVID subjects than controls.

The repertoire was sequenced with immunoSEQ multiplex PCR; TCRdb's copy has only in-frame clones and lacks some. The specimen has tens of thousands of clones, none found just once. The CDR3 is made up of 15 amino acids. V was shortened by 5 bases and J by 0 bases, with 10 bases between the two germline ends. Germline lookup yields CDR1 SGHVS and CDR2 FQNEAQ. This clone has a count of ten or more. What it binds is not known. The read gets to within 3 residues of the CDR3 end, and the germline J gene fills in the rest. This clonotype originated in a person between 18 and 75 years old in good health. Sequencing was carried out using peripheral blood mononuclear cells. V is TRBV7-8 and J is TRBJ1-4; D gene uncertain. The CDR3 DNA, read in part, is TGTGCCAGCAGCCAAAACACAGCAACTAATGAAAAA. It codes for CASSQNTATNEK. The full CDR3 protein reads CASSQNTATNEKLFF.